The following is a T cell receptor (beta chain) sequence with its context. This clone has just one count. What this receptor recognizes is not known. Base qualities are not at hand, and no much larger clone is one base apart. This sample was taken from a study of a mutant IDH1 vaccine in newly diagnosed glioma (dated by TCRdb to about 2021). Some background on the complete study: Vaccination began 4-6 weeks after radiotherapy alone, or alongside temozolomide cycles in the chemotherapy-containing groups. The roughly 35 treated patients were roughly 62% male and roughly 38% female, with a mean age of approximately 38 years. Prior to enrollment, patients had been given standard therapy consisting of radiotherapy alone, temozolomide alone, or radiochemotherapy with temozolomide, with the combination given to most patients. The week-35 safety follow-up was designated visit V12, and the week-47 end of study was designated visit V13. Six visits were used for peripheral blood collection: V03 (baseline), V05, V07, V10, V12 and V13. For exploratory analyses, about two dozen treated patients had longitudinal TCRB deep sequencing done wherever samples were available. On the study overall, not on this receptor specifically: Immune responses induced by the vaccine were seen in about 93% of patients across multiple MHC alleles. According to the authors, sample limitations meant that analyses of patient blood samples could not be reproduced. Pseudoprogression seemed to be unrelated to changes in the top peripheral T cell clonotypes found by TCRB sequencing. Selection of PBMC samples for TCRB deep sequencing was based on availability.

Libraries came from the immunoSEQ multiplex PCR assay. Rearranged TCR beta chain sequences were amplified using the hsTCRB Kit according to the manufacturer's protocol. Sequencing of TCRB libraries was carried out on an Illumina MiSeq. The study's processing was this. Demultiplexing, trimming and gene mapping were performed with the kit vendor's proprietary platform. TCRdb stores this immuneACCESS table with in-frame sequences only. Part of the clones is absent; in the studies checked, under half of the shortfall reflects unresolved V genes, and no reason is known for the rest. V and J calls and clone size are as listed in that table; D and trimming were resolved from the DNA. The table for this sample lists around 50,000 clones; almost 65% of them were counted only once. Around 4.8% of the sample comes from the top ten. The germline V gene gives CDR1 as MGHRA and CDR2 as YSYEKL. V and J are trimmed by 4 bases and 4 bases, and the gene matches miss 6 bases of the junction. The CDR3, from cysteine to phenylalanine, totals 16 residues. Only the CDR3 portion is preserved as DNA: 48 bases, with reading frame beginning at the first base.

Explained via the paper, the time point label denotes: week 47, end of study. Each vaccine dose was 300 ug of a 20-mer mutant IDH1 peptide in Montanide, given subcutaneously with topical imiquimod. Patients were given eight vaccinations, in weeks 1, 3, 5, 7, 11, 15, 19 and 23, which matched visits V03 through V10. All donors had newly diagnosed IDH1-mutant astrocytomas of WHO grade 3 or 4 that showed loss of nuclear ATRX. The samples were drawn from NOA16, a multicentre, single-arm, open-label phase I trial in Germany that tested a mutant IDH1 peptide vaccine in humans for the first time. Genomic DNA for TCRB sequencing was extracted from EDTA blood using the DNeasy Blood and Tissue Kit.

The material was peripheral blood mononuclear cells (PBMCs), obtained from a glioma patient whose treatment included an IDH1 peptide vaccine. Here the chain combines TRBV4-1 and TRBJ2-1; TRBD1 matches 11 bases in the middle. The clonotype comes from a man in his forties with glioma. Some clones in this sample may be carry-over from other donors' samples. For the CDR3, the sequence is CASSREGTGGYNEQFF. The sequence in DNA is TGCGCCAGCAGCCGTGAAGGGACAGGGGGATACAATGAGCAGTTCTTC.